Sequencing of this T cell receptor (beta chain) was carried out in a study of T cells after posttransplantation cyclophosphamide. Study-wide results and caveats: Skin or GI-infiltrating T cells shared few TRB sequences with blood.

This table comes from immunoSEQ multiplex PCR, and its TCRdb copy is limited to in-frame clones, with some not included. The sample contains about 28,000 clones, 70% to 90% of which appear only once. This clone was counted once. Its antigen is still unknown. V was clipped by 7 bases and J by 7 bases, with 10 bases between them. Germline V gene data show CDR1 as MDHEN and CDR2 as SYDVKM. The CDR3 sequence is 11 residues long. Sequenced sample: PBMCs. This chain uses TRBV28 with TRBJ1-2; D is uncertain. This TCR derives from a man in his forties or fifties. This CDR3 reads CASKLDSGYTF. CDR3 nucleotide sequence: TGTGCCAGCAAACTTGACTCTGGCTACACCTTC.